This entry features one T cell receptor (beta chain) sequence. Its matching antigen is unknown. The sample originates from a study of CD8 T cells in ankylosing spondylitis. Broader study findings: Characteristic, it appeared, of ankylosing spondylitis blood was a TCR beta motif of eight highly homologous variants.

TCRdb reprocessed the 5' RACE reads via MiXCR and lists one record per CDR3 protein. The sample lists fewer than 250,000 distinct CDR3 sequences, around 20% occurring once. Per germline, CDR1 SGHVS and CDR2 FQNEAQ. The CDR3 length is 14 residues. With 5 bases removed from V and 8 bases from J, the gap between germline ends came to 16 bases. Sequencing was done on a sample of blood, either unsorted or a sorted T cell fraction (not recorded which). The chain joins TRBV7-8 to TRBJ1-5; a possible D gene is TRBD1 (5 bases). The sequence came from a male donor with ankylosing spondylitis. Here the CDR3 reads CASSRGARGEPQHF. The CDR3, as DNA: TGTGCCAGCAGCCGCGGGGCCCGGGGTGAGCCCCAGCATTTT.